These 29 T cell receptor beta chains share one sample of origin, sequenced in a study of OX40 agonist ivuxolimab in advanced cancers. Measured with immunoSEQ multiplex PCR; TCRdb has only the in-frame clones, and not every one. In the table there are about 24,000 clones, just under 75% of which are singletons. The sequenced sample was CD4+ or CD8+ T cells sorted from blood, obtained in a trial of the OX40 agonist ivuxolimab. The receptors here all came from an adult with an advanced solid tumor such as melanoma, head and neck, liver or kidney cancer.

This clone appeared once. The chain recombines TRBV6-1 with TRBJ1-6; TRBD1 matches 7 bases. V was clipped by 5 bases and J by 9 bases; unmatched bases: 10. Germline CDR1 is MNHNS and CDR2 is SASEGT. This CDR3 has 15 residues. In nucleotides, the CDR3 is TGTGCCAGCAGTCGGACCACAGGGGAGCGTTCACCCCTCCACTTT. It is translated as CASSRTTGERSPLHF.

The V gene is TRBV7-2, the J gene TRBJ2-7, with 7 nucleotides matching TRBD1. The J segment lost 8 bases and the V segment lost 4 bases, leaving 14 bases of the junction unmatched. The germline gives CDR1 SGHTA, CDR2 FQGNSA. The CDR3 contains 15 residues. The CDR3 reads CASSSLTGQSTKQYF. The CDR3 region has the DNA TGTGCCAGCAGCTCCCTGACAGGGCAATCTACGAAGCAGTACTTC. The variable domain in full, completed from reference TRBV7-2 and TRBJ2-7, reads GAGVSQSPSNKVTEKGKDVELRCDPISGHTALYWYRQSLGQGLEFLIYFQGNSAPDKSGLPSDRFSAERTGGSVSTLTIQRTQQEDSAVYLCASSSLTGQSTKQYFGPGTRLTVT.

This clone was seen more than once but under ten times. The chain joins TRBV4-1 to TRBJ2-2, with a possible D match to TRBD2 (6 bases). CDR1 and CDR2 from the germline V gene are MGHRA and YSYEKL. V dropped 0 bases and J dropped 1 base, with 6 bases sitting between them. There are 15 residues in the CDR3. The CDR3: CASSQEGGNTGELFF. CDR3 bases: TGCGCCAGCAGCCAAGAGGGAGGGAACACCGGGGAGCTGTTTTTT.

CDR3 sequence: CASSITGISSGANVLTF. CDR3 DNA sequence: TGTGCCAGTAGTATTACAGGGATAAGCTCTGGGGCCAACGTCCTGACTTTC. The V gene is TRBV19, the J gene TRBJ2-6, with D perhaps TRBD1 (6 bases). Trimming left V 3 bases short and J 0 bases short, with 12 bases between. Germline V CDR1 and CDR2: LNHDA, SQIVND (reference sequence). The CDR3 has 17 amino acids.

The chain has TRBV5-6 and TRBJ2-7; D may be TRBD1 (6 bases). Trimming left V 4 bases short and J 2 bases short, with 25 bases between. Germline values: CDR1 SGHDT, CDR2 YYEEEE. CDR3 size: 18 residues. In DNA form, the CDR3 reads TGTGCCAGCAGCCTACTCCGTACAGGGTTCGTGGGAACCTACGAGCAGTACTTC. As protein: CASSLLRTGFVGTYEQYF.

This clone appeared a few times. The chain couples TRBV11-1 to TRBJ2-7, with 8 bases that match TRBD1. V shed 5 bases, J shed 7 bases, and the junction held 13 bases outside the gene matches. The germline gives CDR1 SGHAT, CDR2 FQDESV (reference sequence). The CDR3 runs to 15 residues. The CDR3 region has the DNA TGTGCCAGCAGCCCTGCGGGGACAGGTGGTTGGGAGCAGTACTTC. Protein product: CASSPAGTGGWEQYF.

The CDR3 DNA reads TGTGCCAGCAGTGAATCGGCAGGTCCATCCTACGAGCAGTACTTC. Residues: CASSESAGPSYEQYF. The chain recombines TRBV6-1 with TRBJ2-7; the D is unclear. This CDR3 has 15 residues. Trimming cost V 2 bases and J 1 base, with 12 bases left between them. Germline V gene lookup returns CDR1 MNHNS and CDR2 SASEGT.

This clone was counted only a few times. As DNA, the CDR3 is TGCGCCAGCAGCCAAGTGATGGAGATCACAGATACGCAGTATTTT. Amino acid sequence: CASSQVMEITDTQYF. This sequence joins TRBV4-1 and TRBJ2-3; D is unclear. The V gene's germline CDR1 is MGHRA and CDR2 YSYEKL. This CDR3 has 15 amino acids. V lost 1 base to trimming and J lost 2 bases, with 10 bases between them.

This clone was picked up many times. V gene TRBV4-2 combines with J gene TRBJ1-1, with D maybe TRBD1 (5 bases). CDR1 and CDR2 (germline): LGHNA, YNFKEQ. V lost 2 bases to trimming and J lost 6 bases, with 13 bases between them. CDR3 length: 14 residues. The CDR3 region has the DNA TGTGCCAGCAGCCAACAGGGAAAATTGGCTGAAGCTTTCTTT. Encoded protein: CASSQQGKLAEAFF.

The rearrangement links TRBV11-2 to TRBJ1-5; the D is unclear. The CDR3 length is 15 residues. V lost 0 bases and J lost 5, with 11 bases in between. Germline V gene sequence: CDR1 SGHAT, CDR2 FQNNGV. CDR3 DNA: TGTGCCAGCAGCTTAGATCCCAGGTCGGATCAGCCCCAGCATTTT. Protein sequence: CASSLDPRSDQPQHF.

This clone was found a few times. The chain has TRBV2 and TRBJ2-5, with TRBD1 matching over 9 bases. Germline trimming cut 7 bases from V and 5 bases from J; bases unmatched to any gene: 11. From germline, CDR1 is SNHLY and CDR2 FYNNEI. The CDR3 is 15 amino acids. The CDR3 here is CASKEGQGFGETQYF. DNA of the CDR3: TGTGCCAGCAAAGAGGGACAGGGCTTTGGGGAGACCCAGTACTTC.

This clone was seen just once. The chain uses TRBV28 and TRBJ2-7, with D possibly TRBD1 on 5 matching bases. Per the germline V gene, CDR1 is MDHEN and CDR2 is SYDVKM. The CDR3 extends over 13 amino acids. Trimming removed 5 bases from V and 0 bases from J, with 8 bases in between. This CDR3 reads CASSLGVSYEQYF. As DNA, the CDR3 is TGTGCCAGCAGTCTAGGGGTCTCCTACGAGCAGTACTTC. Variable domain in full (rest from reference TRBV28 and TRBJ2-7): DVKVTQSSRYLVKRTGEKVFLECVQDMDHENMFWYRQDPGLGLRLIYFSYDVKMKEKGDIPEGYSVSREKKERFSLILESASTNQTSMYLCASSLGVSYEQYFGPGTRLTVT.

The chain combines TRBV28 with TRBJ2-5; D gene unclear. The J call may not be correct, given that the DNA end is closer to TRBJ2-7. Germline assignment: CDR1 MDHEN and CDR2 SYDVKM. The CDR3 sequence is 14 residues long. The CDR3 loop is CASSLGSGRIEQYF. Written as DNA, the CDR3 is TGTGCCAGCAGTCTAGGATCCGGACGGATCGAGCAGTACTTC.

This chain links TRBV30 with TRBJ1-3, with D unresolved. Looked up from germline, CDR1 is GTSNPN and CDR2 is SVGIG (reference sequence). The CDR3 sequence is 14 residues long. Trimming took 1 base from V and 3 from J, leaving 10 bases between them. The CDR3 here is CAWSEFTGGNTIYF. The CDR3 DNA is TGTGCCTGGAGTGAGTTCACTGGTGGAAACACCATATATTTT.

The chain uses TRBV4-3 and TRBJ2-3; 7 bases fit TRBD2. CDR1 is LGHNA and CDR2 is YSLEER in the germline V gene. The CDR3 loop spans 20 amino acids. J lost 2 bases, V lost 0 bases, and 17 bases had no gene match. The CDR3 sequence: CASSQDRSGWSGEVTDTQYF. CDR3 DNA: TGCGCCAGCAGCCAAGATAGGTCAGGGTGGAGCGGGGAAGTCACAGATACGCAGTATTTT.

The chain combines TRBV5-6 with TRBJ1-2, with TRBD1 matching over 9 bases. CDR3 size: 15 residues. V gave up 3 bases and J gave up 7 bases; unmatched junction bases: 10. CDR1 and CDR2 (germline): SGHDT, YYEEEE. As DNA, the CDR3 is TGTGCCAGCAGCTCCCGGGACAGGGTTCCTTTTGGCTACACCTTC. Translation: CASSSRDRVPFGYTF.

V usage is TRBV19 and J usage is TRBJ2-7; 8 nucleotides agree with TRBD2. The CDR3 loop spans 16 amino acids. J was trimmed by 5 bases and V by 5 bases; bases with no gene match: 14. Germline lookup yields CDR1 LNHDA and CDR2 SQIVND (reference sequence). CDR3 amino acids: CASSLSGTSYFDEQYF. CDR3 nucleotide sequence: TGTGCCAGTAGTCTCTCCGGGACTAGTTATTTTGACGAGCAGTACTTC.

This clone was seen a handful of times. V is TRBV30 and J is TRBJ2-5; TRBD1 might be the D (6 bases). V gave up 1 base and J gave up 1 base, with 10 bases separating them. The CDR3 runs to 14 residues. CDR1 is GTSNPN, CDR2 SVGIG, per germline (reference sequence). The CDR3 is CAWSDGTLQETQYF. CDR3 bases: TGTGCCTGGAGTGACGGGACACTCCAAGAGACCCAGTACTTC. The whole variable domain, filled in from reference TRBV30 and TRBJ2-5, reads SQTIHQWPATLVQPVGSPLSLECTVEGTSNPNLYWYRQAAGRGLQLLFYSVGIGQISSEVPQNLSASRPQDRQFILSSKKLLLSDSGFYLCAWSDGTLQETQYFGPGTRLLVL.

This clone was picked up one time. The CDR3, as DNA: TGTGCCAGCAGCCCGACGGGAGGGTACCAAGAGACCCAGTACTTC. Protein product: CASSPTGGYQETQYF. This chain connects TRBV11-2 to TRBJ2-5; 8 bases align to TRBD2. Germline lookup yields CDR1 SGHAT and CDR2 FQNNGV. Unmatched junction bases numbered 5, after V lost 5 bases and J lost 0 bases. The CDR3 is 15 amino acids.

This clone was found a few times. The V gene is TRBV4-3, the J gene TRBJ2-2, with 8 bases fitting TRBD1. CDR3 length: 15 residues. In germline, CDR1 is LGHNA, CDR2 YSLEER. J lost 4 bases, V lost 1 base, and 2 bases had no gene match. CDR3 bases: TGCGCCAGCAGCCAAGGCAGGGGGCCCACCGGGGAGCTGTTTTTT. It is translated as CASSQGRGPTGELFF.

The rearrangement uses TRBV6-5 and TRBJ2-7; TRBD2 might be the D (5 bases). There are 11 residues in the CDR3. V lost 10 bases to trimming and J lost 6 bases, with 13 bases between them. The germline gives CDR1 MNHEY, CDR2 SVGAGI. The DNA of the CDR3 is TGTGCCACCGGGGATCGGCCCGAGCAGTACTTC. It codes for CATGDRPEQYF.

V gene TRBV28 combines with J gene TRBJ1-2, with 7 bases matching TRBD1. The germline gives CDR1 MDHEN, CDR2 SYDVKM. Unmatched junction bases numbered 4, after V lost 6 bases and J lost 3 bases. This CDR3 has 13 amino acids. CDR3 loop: CASRTGNYYGYTF. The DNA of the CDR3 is TGTGCCAGCAGGACAGGGAACTACTATGGCTACACCTTC.

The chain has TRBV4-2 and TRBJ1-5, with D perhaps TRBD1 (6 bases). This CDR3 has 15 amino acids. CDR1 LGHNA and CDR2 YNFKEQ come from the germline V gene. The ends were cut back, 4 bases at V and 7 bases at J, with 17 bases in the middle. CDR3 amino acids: CASSRIQGGNQPQHF. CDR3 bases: TGTGCCAGCAGCCGCATACAGGGTGGGAACCAGCCCCAGCATTTT.

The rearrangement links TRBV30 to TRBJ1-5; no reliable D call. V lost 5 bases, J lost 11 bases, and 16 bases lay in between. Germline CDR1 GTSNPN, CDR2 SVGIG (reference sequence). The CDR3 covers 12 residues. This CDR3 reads CAWGYEEKTQHF. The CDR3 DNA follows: TGTGCCTGGGGGTATGAGGAAAAGACCCAGCATTTT.

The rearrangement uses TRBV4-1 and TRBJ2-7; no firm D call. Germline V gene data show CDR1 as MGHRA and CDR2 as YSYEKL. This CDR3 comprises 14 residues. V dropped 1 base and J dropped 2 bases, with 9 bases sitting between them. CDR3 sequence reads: CASSQGVATYEQYF. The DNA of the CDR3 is TGCGCCAGCAGCCAAGGGGTGGCAACCTACGAGCAGTACTTC.

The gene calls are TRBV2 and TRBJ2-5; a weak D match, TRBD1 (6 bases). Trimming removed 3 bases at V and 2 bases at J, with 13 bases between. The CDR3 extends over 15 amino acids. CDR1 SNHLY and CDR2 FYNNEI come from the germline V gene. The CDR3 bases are TGTGCCAGCAGTGAGCGAGGGCAGGGGCAAGAGACCCAGTACTTC. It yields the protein CASSERGQGQETQYF. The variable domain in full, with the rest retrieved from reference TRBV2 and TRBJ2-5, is EPEVTQTPSHQVTQMGQEVILRCVPISNHLYFYWYRQILGQKVEFLVSFYNNEISEKSEIFDDQFSVERPDGSNFTLKIRSTKLEDSAMYFCASSERGQGQETQYFGPGTRLLVL.

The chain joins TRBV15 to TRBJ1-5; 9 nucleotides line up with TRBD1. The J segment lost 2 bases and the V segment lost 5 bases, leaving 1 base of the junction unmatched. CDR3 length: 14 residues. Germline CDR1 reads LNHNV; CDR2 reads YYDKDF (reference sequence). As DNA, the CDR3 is TGTGCCACCAGCCGGGACAGGGGCAATCAGCCCCAGCATTTT. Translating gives CATSRDRGNQPQHF.

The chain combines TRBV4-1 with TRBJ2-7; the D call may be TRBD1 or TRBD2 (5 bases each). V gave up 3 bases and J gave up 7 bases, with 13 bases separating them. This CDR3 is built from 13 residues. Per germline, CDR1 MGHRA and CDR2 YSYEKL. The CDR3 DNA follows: TGCGCCAGCAGCCAGACGCAGGGCGGGGAGCAGTACTTC. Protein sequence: CASSQTQGGEQYF.

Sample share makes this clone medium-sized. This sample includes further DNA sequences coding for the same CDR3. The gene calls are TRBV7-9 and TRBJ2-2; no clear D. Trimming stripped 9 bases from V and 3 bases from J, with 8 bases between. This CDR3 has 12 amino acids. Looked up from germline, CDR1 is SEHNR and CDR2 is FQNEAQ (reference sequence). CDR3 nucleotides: TGTGCCAGTAGGGTAGACACCGGGGAGCTGTTTTTT. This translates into CASRVDTGELFF.